The source of this TCR beta chain is a study of beta chain features in type 1 diabetes. As to this clone: Its antigen remains unknown.

The authors reverse transcribed all of the isolated RNA, so sequencing captured expressed TCRB transcripts. Clones were read by immunoSEQ multiplex PCR, and TCRdb kept only the in-frame ones, dropping some. The profile shows hundreds of thousands of clones, over 12% of them singletons. The V and J ends lost 2 bases and 5 bases respectively, with 18 bases between them. Per germline, CDR1 SGHTA and CDR2 FQGNSA. This CDR3 is 16 amino acids long. General study findings and limits: TCRB CDR3s from Type 1 diabetes patients were moderately but significantly shorter in all four CD4+ subsets.

The source is a man younger than 35 with type 1 diabetes. The specimen sequenced was naive CD4+ T cells from blood. V gene TRBV7-2 combines with J gene TRBJ1-1; a possible D gene is TRBD1 (6 bases). The CDR3, as DNA: TGTGCCAGCAGCTTATGTCGGGGCAGGGGTTGTACTGAAGCTTTCTTT. Amino acid sequence: CASSLCRGRGCTEAFF.